The clone carrying this T cell receptor beta chain was seen only a few times. This specimen belongs to a study of blood T cell repertoires in COVID-19. For the study at large: Collection of acute and convalescent COVID-19 samples took place in the United States, Italy and Spain. PBMCs, B-cell-depleted T cells, or T cells provided the cDNA or gDNA that made up the material.

How the authors handled the data: Amplification of reference gene primers provided the estimated nucleated cell counts. Sequencing was performed with immunoSEQ multiplex PCR; in TCRdb, only in-frame clones are kept and a portion is missing. D and trimming come from the DNA, and the V and J calls and clone size come from that table. This sample has around 100,000 clones, with about 89% found just once. V lost 1 base and J 1 base, leaving 7 bases between the germline ends. The CDR3 is 14 residues long. The germline V gene encodes CDR1 KGHSY and CDR2 FQNENV. Sequencing was done on a sample of peripheral blood. The TCR comes from a woman aged 55-70 years with acute or convalescent COVID-19. The chain combines TRBV16 with TRBJ2-5, with D unclear. The CDR3: CASSQYAIQETQYF. CDR3 in DNA: TGTGCCAGCAGCCAATACGCGATCCAAGAGACCCAGTACTTC.